The TCR beta chain under discussion was sequenced for a study of Ad26.COV2.S vaccination and SARS-CoV-2 variants (dated by TCRdb to the early 2020s). The study in broad terms: TCRbeta repertoire sequencing was used to assess the specificity and breadth of SARS-CoV-2-reactive T cell receptors after Ad26.COV2.S vaccination. The TCR-sequenced set comprised approximately 32 samples: around 20 Ad26.COV2.S vaccine recipients, 5 placebo recipients and 8 SARS-CoV-2 convalescent individuals.

Reading the germline V gene gives CDR1 KGHSH and CDR2 LQKENI. Cut back by 2 bases and 6 bases, the V and J ends lie 2 bases apart. The CDR3 holds 11 amino acids from the cysteine to the phenylalanine. Only the CDR3 portion is preserved as DNA: 33 bases, with reading frame beginning at the first base. Comment on this clone: Its cognate antigen has yet to be identified. No base quality information exists; no much larger clone differs at one position.

The sample's time point label, decoded: individuals recovered from natural SARS-CoV-2 infection. The immunoSEQ Assay was used to sequence TCRbeta CDR3 regions. After extraction, genomic DNA underwent amplification by bias-controlled multiplex PCR, followed by high-throughput sequencing. Under the source paper's analysis protocol: To quantify the absolute abundance of every unique TCRbeta CDR3 region, sequences were collapsed and filtered. T cell fraction was estimated by normalizing TCRbeta template counts to usable DNA, which was measured by amplifying reference genes present in all nucleated cells. Repertoire TCRs were annotated as SARS-CoV-2-specific when V gene, CDR3 amino acid sequence and J gene were exactly matched to a known reactive TCR set. The reference SARS-CoV-2 TCR set was derived from MIRA and filtered for enrichment in COVID-19-positive ImmuneCODE repertoires, a step that removed public or cross-reactive TCRs. Based on the MIRA antigens, annotated TCRs were further analysed at the level of specific ORF or position within ORF. Breadth was defined as annotated unique rearrangements over total unique productive rearrangements; depth was the summed frequency of those rearrangements. Two-sided Wilcoxon rank-sum tests were applied when comparing TCR breadth between groups. What TCRdb holds here is the immuneACCESS table cut down to in-frame rearrangements. Part of the clones is not present; checked against another copy, under half of the missing clones reflect an unresolved V gene, and the others are unexplained. V and J calls and clone size are copied from that table; D and trimming were computed from the DNA. The table for this sample lists under 150,000 clones; just over 85% of them were counted only once. Approximately 5% of the sample rests with the top ten.

Here is what the overall study found, with its caveats: After vaccination, substantial breadth of spike-specific CD8+ and CD4+ T cell responses was reported. Spike-specific TCR breadth was higher in Ad26.COV2.S recipients than in placebo recipients (P = 0.0014). It was noted by the authors that total T cell responses may have been underestimated by the TCR breadth and depth analyses. Comparable non-spike TCR breadth was observed between vaccine and placebo recipients, consistent with only spike being contained in the vaccine.

The sequence joins TRBV18 to TRBJ2-1; the D gene lacks a confident call. The source is a human donor who had recovered from COVID-19. This material consisted of peripheral blood, taken after recovery from COVID-19. The CDR3 in this case is CASSPSNEQFF. The bases read TGTGCCAGCTCACCATCCAATGAGCAGTTCTTC.